This T cell receptor beta chain was captured by sequencing in a study of shared clonotypes between healthy human individuals. Partitioning of CD4+ cells yielded a CD45RA+ naive subset and a CD45RA-negative memory subset. The authors distributed each subset's genomic DNA evenly over several immunoSEQ plates. Clones were sequenced by immunoSEQ multiplex PCR, and TCRdb holds only the in-frame ones, with some missing. The data show about 710,000 clones, with 72% seen just once and over 1.5% held by the top ten. Germline V gene sequence: CDR1 SGHNT, CDR2 YYREEE (reference sequence). V lost 4 bases, J lost 7 bases, and 15 bases lay in between. The CDR3 sequence is 14 residues long.

The clonotype was recovered from a woman aged 25 to 39 in good health. The chain recombines TRBV5-4 with TRBJ2-1; D possibly matches TRBD1 or TRBD2 (5 bases each). The sequenced sample consisted of memory CD4+ T cells sorted from blood. Subset defined: CD45RA-negative fraction. This CDR3 reads CASSPQGVVNEQFF. The CDR3 coding sequence is TGTGCCAGCAGCCCCCAGGGAGTAGTAAATGAGCAGTTCTTC.